Shown below are 27 T cell receptor beta chains from a single sample sequenced in a study of CD8 T cells in ankylosing spondylitis. TCRdb processed the 5' RACE reads anew with MiXCR; each CDR3 protein has one entry. The sample has approximately 500,000 distinct CDR3 sequences; about an eighth are singletons. These receptors have no identified antigens. Study-wide results and caveats: Ankylosing spondylitis blood appeared to be characterized by a TCR beta motif of 8 or 9 highly homologous variants.

The sequenced sample consisted of blood, either unsorted or a sorted T cell fraction (not recorded which). Source of these receptors: a male donor with ankylosing spondylitis.

The V call is TRBV11-2, the J call TRBJ1-2; D is possibly TRBD1 (6 bases). CDR1 is SGHAT and CDR2 is FQNNGV in the germline V gene. Trimming took 0 bases from V and 3 from J, leaving 11 bases between them. This CDR3 is built from 15 residues. The CDR3 coding sequence is TGTGCCAGCAGCTTAGATCTCAACAGGGACTATGGCTACACCTTC. The encoded protein is CASSLDLNRDYGYTF.

The table lists this clonotype with a few counts. The V gene is TRBV20-1, the J gene TRBJ2-1; D not resolved. Trimming pared 6 bases from V and 4 bases from J, leaving 19 bases between. Germline V gene sequence: CDR1 DFQATT, CDR2 SNEGSKA (reference sequence). This CDR3 comprises 15 residues. CDR3 DNA sequence: TGCAGTGCCACTACCCCGTTAGGAGAGTACAATGAGCAGTTCTTC. This codes for CSATTPLGEYNEQFF.

This clonotype was detected only a few times. The rearrangement links TRBV3-1 to TRBJ2-6; D is undetermined. The CDR3 contains 14 residues. V lost 4 bases and J lost 6, with 10 bases in between. CDR1 LGHDT and CDR2 YNNKEL come from the germline V gene (reference sequence). The DNA of the CDR3 is TGTGCCAGCAGCCTAAGTCGGGTGGCCAACGTCCTGACTTTC. Protein sequence: CASSLSRVANVLTF.

This clonotype was seen only a few times. The rearrangement joins TRBV5-1 to TRBJ2-5; D may correspond to TRBD1 or TRBD2 (5 bases each). Germline assignment: CDR1 SGHRS and CDR2 YFSETQ. V was pared by 2 bases and J by 5 bases, with 16 bases between. This CDR3 comprises 15 residues. The CDR3 loop is CASSFKGAGAETQYF. The CDR3 DNA follows: TGCGCCAGCAGCTTCAAGGGAGCCGGGGCGGAGACCCAGTACTTC.

This clonotype appeared a few times. This chain connects TRBV2 to TRBJ2-1, with 10 nucleotides matching TRBD2. The CDR3 has 17 amino acids. J was trimmed by 2 bases and V by 7 bases; bases with no gene match: 11. Germline V gene lookup returns CDR1 SNHLY and CDR2 FYNNEI. The DNA of the CDR3 is TGTGCCAGCACAATAGCGGGAGGCGCCGGTCCCTACAATGAGCAGTTCTTC. Translation gives CASTIAGGAGPYNEQFF.

Only a few counts were recorded for this clonotype. This chain joins TRBV7-2 and TRBJ2-2; D gene uncertain. V lost 0 bases to trimming and J lost 1 base, with 6 bases between them. Germline V gene data show CDR1 as SGHTA and CDR2 as FQGNSA. The CDR3 spans 15 residues. The DNA for the CDR3 is TGTGCCAGCAGCTTAGCGCTACGGAACACCGGGGAGCTGTTTTTT. Translated: CASSLALRNTGELFF.

The chain's CDR3 is CASSLIDIRGYTF. The CDR3 DNA sequence: TGTGCCAGCAGCTTAATCGATATTCGGGGCTACACCTTC. The rearrangement joins TRBV11-2 to TRBJ1-2, with D unresolved. CDR3 length: 13 residues. The germline V gene has CDR1 SGHAT and CDR2 FQNNGV. V lost 2 bases and J lost 8, with 12 bases in between. Variable domain in full (rest from reference TRBV11-2 and TRBJ1-2): EAGVAQSPRYKIIEKRQSVAFWCNPISGHATLYWYQQILGQGPKLLIQFQNNGVVDDSQLPKDRFSAERLKGVDSTLKIQPAKLEDSAVYLCASSLIDIRGYTFGSGTRLTVV.

This clonotype turned up a few times. The chain joins TRBV5-1 to TRBJ1-1; 8 bases line up with TRBD1. Germline-derived CDR1 and CDR2 are SGHRS and YFSETQ. The V and J ends lost 0 bases and 1 base, in that order; junction bases with no gene match: 5. The CDR3 runs to 16 residues. CDR3 nucleotides: TGCGCCAGCAGCTTGGAACAGGGGGAGGGGAACACTGAAGCTTTCTTT. Its protein is CASSLEQGEGNTEAFF.

This clonotype was found a few times. This chain links TRBV29-1 with TRBJ2-7; TRBD1 matches 7 bases. Per germline, CDR1 SQVTM and CDR2 ANQGSEA. V lost 5 bases and J lost 4; bases outside the gene matches: 5. The CDR3 extends over 12 amino acids. DNA for the CDR3: TGCAGCGTTTTACAGGGACAGTACGAGCAGTACTTC. Translation: CSVLQGQYEQYF.

This clonotype has ten or more counts. The chain recombines TRBV7-9 with TRBJ2-7; D is unclear. CDR1 is SEHNR, CDR2 FQNEAQ, per germline (reference sequence). The V end was cut by 7 bases, the J end by 2 bases, with 12 bases between. The length of the CDR3 is 13 residues. CDR3 in amino acids: CASTRSGTYEQYF. Written as DNA, the CDR3 is TGTGCCAGCACCAGGTCTGGCACCTACGAGCAGTACTTC.

This clonotype was recorded a few times. The J gene is TRBJ2-3, the V gene TRBV24-1, with 8 bases that match TRBD1. This CDR3 is built from 16 residues. V shed 4 bases and J 4 bases; nucleotides not matched to a gene: 9. CDR1 is KGHDR and CDR2 is SFDVKD in the germline V gene. The CDR3 nucleotides are TGTGCCACCAGTGAGACGGGACAGGCCCACGCAGATACGCAGTATTTT. Its protein product is CATSETGQAHADTQYF.

This clonotype was counted a few times. The CDR3, as DNA: TGTGCCAGCAGCCAAGAAATCGGGAGCGATACGCAGTATTTT. Residues: CASSQEIGSDTQYF. This chain uses TRBV14 with TRBJ2-3; possible D gene TRBD2, 6 bases. Deletions cut 0 bases from V and 6 bases from J, with 10 bases between. The CDR3 covers 14 residues. The V gene's germline CDR1 is SGHDN and CDR2 FVKESK.

This clonotype has a handful of counts. The rearrangement uses TRBV9 and TRBJ1-1; D unresolved. The germline V gene has CDR1 SGDLS and CDR2 YYNGEE. V lost 4 bases and J 11 bases, leaving 15 bases between the germline ends. The CDR3 consists of 12 residues. The DNA of the CDR3 is TGTGCCAGCAGCCGTAGGGCCGGTTTGGCTTTCTTT. It specifies CASSRRAGLAFF.

J is TRBJ2-3 and V is TRBV20-1; 9 positions match TRBD2. Germline V lookup: CDR1 DFQATT, CDR2 SNEGSKA (reference sequence). The CDR3 sequence is 13 residues long. J gave up 4 bases and V 6 bases, and 5 bases lay outside the gene matches. CDR3 nucleotides: TGCAGTGCGTTTGCGGGAGGGGCAGATACGCAGTATTTT. Amino acids: CSAFAGGADTQYF.

This clonotype was seen more than once but under ten times. The gene calls are TRBV20-1 and TRBJ1-1; a weak D match, TRBD1 (6 bases). Germline V gene data show CDR1 as DFQATT and CDR2 as SNEGSKA (reference sequence). This CDR3 has 14 residues. The V and J ends lost 1 base and 0 bases respectively, with 9 bases between them. CDR3: CSARVQGLNTEAFF. The CDR3 region has the DNA TGCAGTGCTAGAGTGCAGGGGCTGAACACTGAAGCTTTCTTT.

This clonotype was detected a few times. This chain uses TRBV20-1 with TRBJ2-5, with 7 bases identical to TRBD1. Germline CDR1 DFQATT, CDR2 SNEGSKA (reference sequence). The CDR3 extends over 18 amino acids. The V gene end was trimmed by 6 bases and the J gene end by 2 bases; junction bases not matched to a gene: 21. The CDR3 DNA reads as TGCAGTGCAAGCCCGAGGACAGGTCGCTTAGACGGACAAGAGACCCAGTACTTC. It yields the protein CSASPRTGRLDGQETQYF.

V gene TRBV5-4 combines with J gene TRBJ2-3; TRBD2 matches at 7 bases. The CDR3 sequence is 14 residues long. Per the germline V gene, CDR1 is SGHNT and CDR2 is YYREEE (reference sequence). V was pared by 4 bases and J by 1 base, with 3 bases of the junction left unmatched. This CDR3 reads CASSPSGRTDTQYF. Written as DNA, the CDR3 is TGTGCCAGCAGCCCTAGCGGCCGCACAGATACGCAGTATTTT.

The rearrangement links TRBV5-1 to TRBJ2-3, with 10 bases fitting TRBD2. The trim removed 0 bases at V and 1 base at J, leaving 8 bases unmatched. The CDR3 is 18 amino acids. Germline CDR1 and CDR2: SGHRS and YFSETQ. CDR3 residues: CASSLGLGTSVRTDTQYF. CDR3 sequence (DNA): TGCGCCAGCAGCTTGGGTCTCGGGACTAGCGTGCGCACAGATACGCAGTATTTT.

At least ten counts were recorded for this clonotype. This rearrangement joins TRBV28 to TRBJ1-2; maybe TRBD1 (6 bases). The CDR3 is made up of 13 amino acids. Trimming took off 7 bases at V and 3 bases at J, with 12 bases between the two ends. Germline assignment: CDR1 MDHEN and CDR2 SYDVKM. Here the CDR3 DNA reads TGTGCCAGCAATCAGGGGAGGGACTATGGCTACACCTTC. Protein: CASNQGRDYGYTF.

This clonotype was counted only a few times. V usage is TRBV29-1 and J usage is TRBJ1-1, with unresolved D. CDR1 is SQVTM and CDR2 is ANQGSEA in the germline V gene. The CDR3 is 13 residues long. V lost 4 bases to trimming and J lost 4 bases, with 13 bases between them. The CDR3 loop is CSVVGTWGTEAFF. The CDR3 DNA follows: TGCAGCGTTGTGGGAACCTGGGGCACTGAAGCTTTCTTT.

The chain links TRBV9 to TRBJ1-2; the D is unclear. Germline CDR1 and CDR2: SGDLS and YYNGEE. The germline V and J ends were trimmed by 0 bases and 4 bases, with 13 bases remaining between them. The CDR3 is made up of 15 amino acids. CDR3 sequence (DNA): TGTGCCAGCAGCGTAGGTGCGGAGATAATCTATGGCTACACCTTC. Translating it yields CASSVGAEIIYGYTF.

Only a few counts were recorded for this clonotype. The CDR3 sequence is CASSTRTLTDTQYF. CDR3 bases: TGCGCCAGCAGCACCCGGACACTCACAGATACGCAGTATTTT. This chain joins TRBV5-1 and TRBJ2-3, with D possibly being TRBD1 (5 bases). The V gene's germline CDR1 is SGHRS and CDR2 YFSETQ. The V gene lost 4 bases and the J gene lost 2 bases, with 11 bases spanning the gap. This CDR3 spans 14 amino acids.

This clonotype occurred a few times. V is TRBV19 and J is TRBJ2-1; TRBD2 matches at 8 bases. The CDR3 length is 15 residues. In germline, CDR1 is LNHDA, CDR2 SQIVND (reference sequence). V was clipped by 4 bases and J by 8 bases; unmatched bases: 10. Here the CDR3 DNA reads TGTGCCAGTAGTAAAGAAGCGGGAGAGTGGCATGAGCAGTTCTTC. Its translation is CASSKEAGEWHEQFF.

The chain uses TRBV24-1 and TRBJ1-1; D is possibly TRBD1 (5 bases). Trimming removed 6 bases at V and 1 base at J, with 14 bases between. Germline CDR1 and CDR2: KGHDR and SFDVKD. CDR3 length: 15 amino acids. The CDR3 DNA reads TGTGCCACCAGTAAAACCGGGACGGCGAACACTGAAGCTTTCTTT. This sequence encodes CATSKTGTANTEAFF.

The chain links TRBV20-1 to TRBJ2-2; D not resolved. V dropped 7 bases and J dropped 0 bases, with 12 bases sitting between them. Germline values: CDR1 DFQATT, CDR2 SNEGSKA (reference sequence). There are 14 residues in the CDR3. This chain's CDR3 is CSVNGETNTGELFF. CDR3 nucleotides: TGCAGTGTTAATGGGGAAACGAACACCGGGGAGCTGTTTTTT.

The chain has TRBV7-2 and TRBJ1-1, with 9 bases matching TRBD1. CDR1 SGHTA and CDR2 FQGNSA come from the germline V gene. The junction had 11 bases not matched to a gene; V was cut back by 9 bases and J by 3 bases. This CDR3 is 15 amino acids long. CDR3 protein: CASKVTGGADTEAFF. As DNA, the CDR3 is TGTGCCAGTAAGGTCACAGGGGGCGCGGACACTGAAGCTTTCTTT.

Only a few counts were recorded for this clonotype. The chain recombines TRBV12-5 with TRBJ2-3; tentatively, D is TRBD2 (7 bases). The V end lost 4 bases, the J end lost 1 base, and 15 bases lay between the germline ends. The CDR3 sequence is 16 residues long. CDR1 is LGHNT, CDR2 FRNRAP, per germline. The CDR3 protein is CASGWGASGRTDTQYF. In nucleotides, the CDR3 is TGTGCTAGTGGTTGGGGGGCTAGCGGCCGCACAGATACGCAGTATTTT. Complete variable domain (other parts from reference TRBV12-5 and TRBJ2-3): DARVTQTPRHKVTEMGQEVTMRCQPILGHNTVFWYRQTMMQGLELLAYFRNRAPLDDSGMPKDRFSAEMPDATLATLKIQPSEPRDSAVYFCASGWGASGRTDTQYFGPGTRLTVL.